Each of the 8 T cell receptor beta chains below was sequenced from the same sample in a study of human T cells and chemical hapten exposure (dated by TCRdb to the early 2020s). Receptors were amplified or captured by RACE. The reads were generated on a NextSeq 500. TCRdb passed the public sequencing reads through fastp at Q25 and MiXCR, retaining productive beta sequences. Records with the same CDR3 protein are collapsed into one entry carrying the most frequent genes and DNA. The sample has around 99,000 distinct CDR3 sequences on record, about a tenth of them singletons. The ten largest clones add up to approximately 3% of the sample. The sample's time point label, decoded: patch test 2, 6 weeks after DPC sensitization. The sample's treatment or condition label, decoded: therapeutic diphenylcyclopropenone sensitization with weekly scalp DPC. Sequences were derived from whole blood, sampled in connection with sensitization to the hapten diphenylcyclopropenone (DPC). The source is a woman aged 40-49 years with alopecia areata. Some clones in this sample may be carry-over from other donors' samples.

This clonotype has a count of ten or more. The chain is built from TRBV10-3 and TRBJ2-2; D is possibly TRBD1 (5 bases). The CDR3 consists of 14 residues. The V gene's germline CDR1 is ENHRY and CDR2 SYGVKD. Trimming removed 8 bases from V and 1 base from J, with 11 bases in between. CDR3: CAIQKGQNTGELFF. In DNA, the CDR3 is TGTGCCATCCAGAAAGGACAGAACACCGGGGAGCTGTTTTTT.

V gene TRBV15 combines with J gene TRBJ1-1; D is uncertain. The V end lost 3 bases, the J end lost 3 bases, and 5 bases lay between the germline ends. CDR1 is LNHNV and CDR2 is YYDKDF in the germline V gene (reference sequence). CDR3 length: 12 amino acids. DNA for the CDR3: TGTGCCACCAGCAGCCCGGACACTGAAGCTTTCTTT. Amino acids: CATSSPDTEAFF.

This clonotype was found a few times. J is TRBJ1-1 and V is TRBV29-1, with no clear D. V was trimmed by 4 bases and J by 1 base, leaving 10 bases between them. Germline CDR1 and CDR2: SQVTM and ANQGSEA. CDR3 length equals 13 residues. The chain's CDR3 is CSVGQDPNTEAFF. The CDR3 DNA is TGCAGCGTTGGTCAGGACCCGAACACTGAAGCTTTCTTT.

This clonotype was counted a few times. The V call is TRBV12-3 or TRBV12-4, the J call TRBJ1-4; 8 nucleotides agree with TRBD1. There are 17 residues in the CDR3. V was clipped by 5 bases and J by 3 bases; unmatched bases: 11. This chain's CDR3 is CASSPGQGLLANEKLFF. In DNA, the CDR3 is TGTGCCAGCAGTCCAGGACAGGGACTCTTAGCTAATGAAAAACTGTTTTTT.

The rearrangement joins TRBV20-1 to TRBJ1-2; no clear D gene. V shed 1 base and J shed 2 bases, with 8 bases lying between them. Per the germline V gene, CDR1 is DFQATT and CDR2 is SNEGSKA (reference sequence). The CDR3 is made up of 13 amino acids. The CDR3 DNA is TGCAGTGCTAGAGTTGGCGGGAACTATGGCTACACCTTC. Encoded protein: CSARVGGNYGYTF.

This clonotype was found a few times. The chain is built from TRBV20-1 and TRBJ2-3; 13 positions agree with TRBD2. V gave up 6 bases and J gave up 8 bases; unmatched junction bases: 20. Looked up from germline, CDR1 is DFQATT and CDR2 is SNEGSKA (reference sequence). The CDR3 sequence is 18 residues long. CDR3 loop: CSALAGTSGDLGTGTQYF. The DNA of the CDR3 is TGCAGTGCGCTTGCAGGGACTAGCGGGGATTTGGGCACGGGTACGCAGTATTTT.

Comments on this clonotype: Just one base apart from a much larger clone, this may be a read error. V is TRBV5-4 and J is TRBJ2-1, with TRBD1 matching 7 bases. With V trimmed by 4 bases and J by 8 bases, 6 bases remained unmatched. The CDR3 runs to 13 residues. Per germline, CDR1 SGHNT and CDR2 YYREEE (reference sequence). The CDR3 DNA reads as TGTGCCAGCAGCCGGAAAGGGACAGATGAGCAGTTCTTC. It yields the protein CASSRKGTDEQFF. The full variable domain, its missing parts supplied by reference TRBV5-4 and TRBJ2-1, is ETGVTQSPTHLIKTRGQQVTLRCSSQSGHNTVSWYQQALGQGPQFIFQYYREEENGRGNFPPRFSGLQFPNYSSELNVNALELDDSALYLCASSRKGTDEQFFGPGTRLTVL.

As concerns this clonotype: A read error may explain this, as a much larger clone is one base away. The chain employs TRBV7-2 and TRBJ2-7; unclear D gene. CDR1 and CDR2 from the germline V gene are SGHTA and FQGNSA. The CDR3 has 13 residues. The CDR3 DNA reads as TGTGCCAGCAGCCCCCTCGGGCGTTACGGGCAGTACTTC. Translated: CASSPLGRYGQYF.